This TCR beta chain was found in a study of T cell responses to AZD1222 COVID-19 vaccine (dated by TCRdb to the early 2020s). For the study in its entirety: AZD1222 recipients given second doses at about 4 weeks or at about 12 weeks were pooled, since spike-specific TCR depth and breadth were not found to differ between the two schedules. A total of about 250 trial participants underwent TCR sequencing, of whom roughly 210 had received two doses of AZD1222 and 26 had received two doses of the MenACWY control vaccine. Trial participants were enrolled into age subgroups of 18-55, 56-69 and 70-plus years, which contained about 150, 28 and 57 TCR-sequenced participants, respectively. The investigation overall reported the following: Participants were mostly white British, with more females than males. The authors suggested clonal diversity may have been underestimated. Conclusions about previously exposed vaccinees are limited, since just a handful of AZD1222 recipients were seropositive for SARS-CoV-2 at baseline. Vaccine-associated CD4 TCRs spanned the whole spike protein, with dominant responses in regions 160-218 and 743-854. After two AZD1222 doses, spike-specific TCR breadth and depth were significantly higher than at day 0 and than in MenACWY recipients. In the small 56-69-year group, the increase in depth fell short of significance, most likely because of low power. Because no samples from the day 14 peak response were available, repertoires could be characterized only after the peak T cell response. Epitopes outside the regions mutated in the B.1.351 and B.1.1.7 variants were reportedly recognized by nearly half of the unique spike-specific TCRs.

The germline V gene yields KGHDR for CDR1 and SFDVKD for CDR2. Trimming at the junction amounts to 5 bases on V and 3 bases on J, and the germline ends lie 19 bases apart. The CDR3 has 17 amino acids, counting the end cysteine and phenylalanine. Of all the DNA, just the CDR3 is kept, 51 bases in frame from base 1. The sample's time point, from its label and the paper: baseline before first vaccination. The vaccinee samples were drawn from two UK trials, COV001 and COV002, one of which was a single-blind randomized controlled phase 2/3 trial testing AZD1222 (ChAdOx1 nCoV-19) in healthy adults. Trial participant PBMC samples were collected at day 0 and day 28 after the second dose for TCRbeta chain sequencing. The CDR3 regions of human TCRbeta chains were analyzed by immunosequencing. For the original study's pipeline: Repertoire TCRs were checked for matches against a reference library of SARS-CoV-2-specific TCRs that had been generated using the MIRA antigen-specificity platform. Breadth was defined as the fraction of unique TCRs that were SARS-CoV-2-associated. Depth was defined as the fraction of total T cells that were SARS-CoV-2-associated. Using the MIRA data, every spike-specific TCR was mapped to the spike region that the TCR reacted to and assigned to either a CD4 or a CD8 class. Log10-transformed breadth and depth values were compared by one-way ANOVA with Sidak's multiple comparisons tests. TCRdb re-hosts the immuneACCESS table, in-frame sequences only. Its copies lack some clones; in the studies checked, an unresolved V gene accounts for under half of them, and the cause for the rest is not known. The V and J calls and clone size were taken over from that table, and D and trimming were inferred from the DNA. A total of about 130,000 clones appear in this sample, approximately 90% of them only once. The ten largest account for 1.5% to 2% of the sample.

Remarks on this clone: Its binding antigen is unknown. No base quality information exists; no much larger clone differs at one position.

This specimen was peripheral blood, taken on day 0 of AZD1222 vaccination. The sequence was obtained from an adult in good health. The sequence joins TRBV24-1 to TRBJ1-5; tentative D gene TRBD1, with 5 bases matching. The CDR3 corresponds to CATSGGGRVSINQPQHF. The nucleotide sequence reads as follows: TGTGCCACCAGTGGGGGGGGAAGGGTGTCGATCAATCAGCCCCAGCATTTT.